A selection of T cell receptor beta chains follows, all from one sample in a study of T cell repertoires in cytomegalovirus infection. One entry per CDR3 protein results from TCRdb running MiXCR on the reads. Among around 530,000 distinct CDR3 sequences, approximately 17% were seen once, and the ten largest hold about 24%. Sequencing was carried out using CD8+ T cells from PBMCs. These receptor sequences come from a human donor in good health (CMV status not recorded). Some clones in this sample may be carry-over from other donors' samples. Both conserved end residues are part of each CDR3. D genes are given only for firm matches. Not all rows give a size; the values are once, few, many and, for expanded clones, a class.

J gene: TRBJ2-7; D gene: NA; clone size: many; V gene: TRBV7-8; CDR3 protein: CASTTSGRPYEQYF; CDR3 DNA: TGTGCCAGCACCACCTCGGGCAGGCCCTACGAGCAGTACTTC
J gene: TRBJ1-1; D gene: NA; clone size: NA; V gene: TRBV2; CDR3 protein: CASSEARVGTEAFF; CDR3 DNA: TGTGCCAGCAGTGAGGCGAGGGTTGGGACTGAAGCTTTCTTT
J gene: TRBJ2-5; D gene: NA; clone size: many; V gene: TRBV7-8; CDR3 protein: CASSLVLGDETQYF; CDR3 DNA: TGTGCCAGCAGCTTAGTCTTAGGTGATGAGACCCAGTACTTC
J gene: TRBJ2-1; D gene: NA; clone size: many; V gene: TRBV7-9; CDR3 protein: CASSLRALRGLNEQFF; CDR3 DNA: TGTGCCAGCAGCCTAAGGGCGCTGCGGGGGCTGAATGAGCAGTTCTTC
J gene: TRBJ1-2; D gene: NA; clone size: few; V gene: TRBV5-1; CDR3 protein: CASTPTGVANYGYTF; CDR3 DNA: TGCGCCAGCACCCCCACGGGGGTGGCTAACTATGGCTACACCTTC
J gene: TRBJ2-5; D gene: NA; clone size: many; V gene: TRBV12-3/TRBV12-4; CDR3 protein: CASSLGLRRDIVQVVQYF; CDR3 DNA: TGTGCCAGCAGTTTAGGGTTAAGGCGGGACATAGTACAAGTGGTCCAGTACTTC
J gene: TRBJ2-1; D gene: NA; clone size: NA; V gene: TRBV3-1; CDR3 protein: CASSQDTVLYNEQFF; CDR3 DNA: TGTGCCAGCAGCCAAGATACCGTCCTCTACAATGAGCAGTTCTTC
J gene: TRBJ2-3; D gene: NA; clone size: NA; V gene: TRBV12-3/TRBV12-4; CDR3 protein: CASSPSLRWDSTDTQYF; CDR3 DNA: TGTGCCAGCAGTCCTAGCCTAAGATGGGACAGCACAGATACGCAGTATTTT
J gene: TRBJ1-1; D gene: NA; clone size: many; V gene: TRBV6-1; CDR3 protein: CASSESEGGNTEAFF; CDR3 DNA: TGTGCCAGCAGTGAATCAGAGGGGGGGAACACTGAAGCTTTCTTT
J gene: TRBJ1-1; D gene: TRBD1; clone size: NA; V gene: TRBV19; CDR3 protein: CASSEGARDATEAFF; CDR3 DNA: TGTGCCAGCTCGGAGGGGGCCAGGGATGCAACTGAAGCTTTCTTT
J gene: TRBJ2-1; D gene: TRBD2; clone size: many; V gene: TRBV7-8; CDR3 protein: CASGERASGGRNSYNEQFF; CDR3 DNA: TGTGCCTCCGGGGAGCGGGCTAGCGGGGGGCGTAACTCCTACAATGAGCAGTTCTTC
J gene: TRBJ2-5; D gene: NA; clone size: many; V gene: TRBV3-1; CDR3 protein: CASSQAWGGEETQYF; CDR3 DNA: TGTGCCAGCAGCCAAGCATGGGGCGGTGAAGAGACCCAGTACTTC
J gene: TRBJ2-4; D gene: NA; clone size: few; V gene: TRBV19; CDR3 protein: CASRSRPLAKNIQYF; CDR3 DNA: TGTGCCAGTAGGAGCAGGCCTCTAGCCAAAAACATTCAGTACTTC
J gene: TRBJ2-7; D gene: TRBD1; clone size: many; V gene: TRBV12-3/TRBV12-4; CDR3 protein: CASSRDSGYEQYF; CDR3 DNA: TGTGCCAGCAGTCGGGACAGTGGTTACGAGCAGTACTTC
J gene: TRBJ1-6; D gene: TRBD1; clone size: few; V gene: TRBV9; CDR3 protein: CASSARTGPTATLHF; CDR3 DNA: TGTGCCAGCAGCGCGCGGACAGGGCCAACAGCTACCCTCCACTTT
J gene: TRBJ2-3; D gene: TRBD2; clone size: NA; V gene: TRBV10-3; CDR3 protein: CASYSGLAATDTQYF; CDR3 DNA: TGTGCCAGCTACTCCGGACTAGCGGCCACAGATACGCAGTATTTT
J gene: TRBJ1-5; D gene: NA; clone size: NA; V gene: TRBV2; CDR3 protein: CASREDRSNQPQHF; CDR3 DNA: TGTGCCAGCAGGGAGGACCGGAGCAATCAGCCCCAGCATTTT
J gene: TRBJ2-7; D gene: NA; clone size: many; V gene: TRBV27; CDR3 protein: CASSVPSGLHEQYF; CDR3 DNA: TGTGCCAGCAGTGTCCCCTCCGGGTTACACGAGCAGTACTTC
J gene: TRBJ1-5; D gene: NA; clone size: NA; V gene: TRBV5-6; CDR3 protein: CASSLSGGRNQPQHF; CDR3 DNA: TGTGCCAGCAGCCTTAGTGGAGGGCGCAATCAGCCCCAGCATTTT
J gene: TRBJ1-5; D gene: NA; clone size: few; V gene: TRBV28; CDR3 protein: CASSEQGRKRPQHF; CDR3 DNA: TGTGCCAGCAGCGAACAGGGCCGTAAGAGGCCCCAGCATTTT
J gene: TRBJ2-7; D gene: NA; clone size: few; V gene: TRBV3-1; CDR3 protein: CASSDEVEQYF; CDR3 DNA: TGTGCCAGCAGCGACGAGGTGGAGCAGTACTTC
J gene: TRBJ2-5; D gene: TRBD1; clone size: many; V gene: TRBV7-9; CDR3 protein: CASSSAGGGETQYF; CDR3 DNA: TGTGCCAGCAGCTCCGCAGGGGGCGGAGAGACCCAGTACTTC
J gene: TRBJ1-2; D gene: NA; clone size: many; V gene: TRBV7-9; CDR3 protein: CASSTVEKGRSYGYTF; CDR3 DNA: TGTGCCAGCAGCACGGTTGAGAAGGGAAGGAGCTATGGCTACACCTTC
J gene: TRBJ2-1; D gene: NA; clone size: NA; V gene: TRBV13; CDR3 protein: CASSLSRLNEQFF; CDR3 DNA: TGTGCCAGCAGCTTAAGTCGCCTCAATGAGCAGTTCTTC
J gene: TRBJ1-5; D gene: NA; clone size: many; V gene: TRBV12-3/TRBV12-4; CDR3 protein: CASSLSSLETGRDQPQHF; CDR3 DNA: TGTGCCAGCAGTTTAAGTAGCCTCGAGACTGGACGCGATCAGCCCCAGCATTTT
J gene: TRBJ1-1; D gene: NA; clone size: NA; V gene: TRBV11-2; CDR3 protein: CASTTSSVDEAFF; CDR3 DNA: TGTGCCAGCACCACCTCCAGCGTGGATGAAGCTTTCTTT
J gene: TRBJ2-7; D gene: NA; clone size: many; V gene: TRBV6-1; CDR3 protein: CASAGRGRSYEQYF; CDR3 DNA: TGTGCCAGCGCGGGGCGGGGCAGGTCCTACGAGCAGTACTTC
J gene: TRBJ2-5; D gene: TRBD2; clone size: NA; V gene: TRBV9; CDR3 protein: CASSVGGRMAGEETQYF; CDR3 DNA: TGTGCCAGCAGCGTAGGCGGGCGGATGGCGGGGGAAGAGACCCAGTACTTC
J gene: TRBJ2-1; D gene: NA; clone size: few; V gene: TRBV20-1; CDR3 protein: CSASRGLSSYNEQFF; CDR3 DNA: TGCAGTGCTAGTCGGGGGCTCTCCTCCTACAATGAGCAGTTCTTC
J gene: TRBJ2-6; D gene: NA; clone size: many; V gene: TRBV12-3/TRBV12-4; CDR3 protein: CAAGLFATGSGANVLTF; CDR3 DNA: TGTGCCGCCGGGTTGTTTGCTACTGGCTCTGGGGCCAACGTCCTGACTTTC
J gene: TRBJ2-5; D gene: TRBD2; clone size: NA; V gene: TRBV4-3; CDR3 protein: CASSQDHRGGAQETQYF; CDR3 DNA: TGCGCCAGCAGCCAAGACCATCGCGGGGGTGCTCAAGAGACCCAGTACTTC
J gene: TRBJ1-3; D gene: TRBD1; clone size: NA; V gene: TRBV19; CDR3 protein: CASTRGRGRVFPGNTIYF; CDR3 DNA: TGTGCCAGTACTCGGGGCAGGGGGCGCGTATTTCCTGGAAACACCATATATTTT
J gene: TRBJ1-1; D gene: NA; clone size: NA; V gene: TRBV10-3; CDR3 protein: CAISTGSEAFF; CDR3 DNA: TGTGCCATCAGTACAGGGTCTGAAGCTTTCTTT
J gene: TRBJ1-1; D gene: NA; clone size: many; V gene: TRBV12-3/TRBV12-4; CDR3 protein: CASSLQRFDTEAFF; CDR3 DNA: TGTGCCAGCAGTTTACAAAGGTTCGACACTGAAGCTTTCTTT
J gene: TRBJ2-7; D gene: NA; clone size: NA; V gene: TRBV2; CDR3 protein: CASVTGSYEQYF; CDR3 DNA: TGTGCCAGCGTGACAGGCTCCTACGAGCAGTACTTC
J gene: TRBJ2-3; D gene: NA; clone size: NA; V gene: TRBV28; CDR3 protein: CASSSRPDTDTQYF; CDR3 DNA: TGTGCCAGCAGTTCCCGGCCAGACACAGATACGCAGTATTTT
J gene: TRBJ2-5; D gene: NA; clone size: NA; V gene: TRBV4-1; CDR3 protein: CASSQDTGSWKTQYF; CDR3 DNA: TGCGCCAGCAGCCAAGACACAGGGAGTTGGAAGACCCAGTACTTC
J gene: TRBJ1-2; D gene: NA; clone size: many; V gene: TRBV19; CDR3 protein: CASSIDTAYYGYTF; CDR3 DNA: TGTGCCAGTAGTATAGATACGGCGTACTATGGCTACACCTTC
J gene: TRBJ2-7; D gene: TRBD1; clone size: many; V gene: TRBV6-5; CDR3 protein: CASGQDRGFLPYEQYF; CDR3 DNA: TGTGCCAGCGGACAGGACAGGGGGTTCCTACCCTACGAGCAGTACTTC
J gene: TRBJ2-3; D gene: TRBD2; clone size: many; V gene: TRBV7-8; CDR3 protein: CASSPTRWGSGGLDTQYF; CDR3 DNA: TGTGCCAGCAGCCCCACCCGATGGGGTAGCGGGGGGTTAGATACGCAGTATTTT
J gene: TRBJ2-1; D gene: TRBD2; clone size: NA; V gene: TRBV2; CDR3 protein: CASTGLDQFF; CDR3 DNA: TGTGCCAGCACGGGACTAGATCAGTTCTTC
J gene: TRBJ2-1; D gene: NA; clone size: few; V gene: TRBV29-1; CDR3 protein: CSAEGGFGNEQFF; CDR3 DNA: TGCAGCGCCGAGGGGGGATTTGGCAATGAGCAGTTCTTC